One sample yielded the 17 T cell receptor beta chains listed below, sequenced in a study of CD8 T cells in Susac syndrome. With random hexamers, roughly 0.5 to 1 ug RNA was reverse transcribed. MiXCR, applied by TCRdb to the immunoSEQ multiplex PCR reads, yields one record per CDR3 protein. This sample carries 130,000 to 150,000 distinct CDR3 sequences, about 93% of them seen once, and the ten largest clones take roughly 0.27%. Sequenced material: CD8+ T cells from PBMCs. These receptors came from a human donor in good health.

The CDR3 DNA sequence: TGTGCCAGCTGTACTGGCGCCTACGAGCAGTACTTC. This encodes CASCTGAYEQYF. The chain is built from TRBV6-6 and TRBJ2-7; no definite D call. The CDR3 runs 12 residues. V dropped 8 bases and J dropped 2 bases, with 10 bases sitting between them. Germline V gene data show CDR1 as MNHNY and CDR2 as SVGAGI (reference sequence).

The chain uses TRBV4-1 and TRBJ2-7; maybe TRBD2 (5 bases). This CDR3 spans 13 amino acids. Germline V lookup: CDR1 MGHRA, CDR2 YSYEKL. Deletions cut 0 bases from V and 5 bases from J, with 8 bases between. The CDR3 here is CASSQDPGNEQYF. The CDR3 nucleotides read TGCGCCAGCAGCCAAGACCCGGGGAACGAGCAGTACTTC.

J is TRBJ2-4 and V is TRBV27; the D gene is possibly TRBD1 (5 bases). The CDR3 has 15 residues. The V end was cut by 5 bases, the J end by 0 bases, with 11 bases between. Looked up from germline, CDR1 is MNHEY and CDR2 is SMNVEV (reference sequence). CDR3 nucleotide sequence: TGTGCCAGCAGTCCGAGACAGCTAGCCAAAAACATTCAGTACTTC. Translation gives CASSPRQLAKNIQYF.

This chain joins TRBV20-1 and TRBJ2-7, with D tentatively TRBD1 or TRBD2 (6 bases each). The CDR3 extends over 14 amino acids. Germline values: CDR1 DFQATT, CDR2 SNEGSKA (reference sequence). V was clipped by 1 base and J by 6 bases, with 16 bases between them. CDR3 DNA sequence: TGCAGTGCTAGAGGGGGGGAGGCCAGGGGCGAGCAGTACTTC. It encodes CSARGGEARGEQYF.

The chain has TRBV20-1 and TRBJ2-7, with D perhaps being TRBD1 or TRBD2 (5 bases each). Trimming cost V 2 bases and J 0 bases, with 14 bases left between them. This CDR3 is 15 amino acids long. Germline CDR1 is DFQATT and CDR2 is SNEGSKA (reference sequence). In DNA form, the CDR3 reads TGCAGTGCTAGACTCTACGGGGCAAGCTCCTACGAGCAGTACTTC. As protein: CSARLYGASSYEQYF.

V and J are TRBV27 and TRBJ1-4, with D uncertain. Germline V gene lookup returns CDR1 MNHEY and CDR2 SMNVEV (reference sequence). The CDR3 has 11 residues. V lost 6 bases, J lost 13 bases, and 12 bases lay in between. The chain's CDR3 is CASRAGPTLFF. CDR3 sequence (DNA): TGTGCCAGCAGAGCGGGCCCCACACTGTTTTTT.

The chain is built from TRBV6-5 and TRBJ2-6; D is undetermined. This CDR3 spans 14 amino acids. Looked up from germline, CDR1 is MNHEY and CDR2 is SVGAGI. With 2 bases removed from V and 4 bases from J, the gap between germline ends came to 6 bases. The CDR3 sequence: CASSYNEGANVLTF. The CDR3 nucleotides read TGTGCCAGCAGTTACAACGAAGGGGCCAACGTCCTGACTTTC.

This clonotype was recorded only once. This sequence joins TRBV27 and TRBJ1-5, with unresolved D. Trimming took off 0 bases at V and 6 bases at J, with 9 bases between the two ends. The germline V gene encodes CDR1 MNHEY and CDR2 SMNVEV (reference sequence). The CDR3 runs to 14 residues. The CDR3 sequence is CASSLSGIRQPQHF. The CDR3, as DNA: TGTGCCAGCAGTTTATCCGGAATCCGTCAGCCCCAGCATTTT.

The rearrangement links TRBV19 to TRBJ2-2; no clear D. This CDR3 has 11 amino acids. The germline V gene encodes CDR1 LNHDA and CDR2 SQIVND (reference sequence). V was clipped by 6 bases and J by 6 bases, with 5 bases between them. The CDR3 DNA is TGTGCCAGTAGATGGTCCGGGGAGCTGTTTTTT. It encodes CASRWSGELFF.

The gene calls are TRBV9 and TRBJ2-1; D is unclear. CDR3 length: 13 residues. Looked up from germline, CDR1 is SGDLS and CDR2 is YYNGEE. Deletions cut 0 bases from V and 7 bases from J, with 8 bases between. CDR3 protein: CASSVAGTNEQFF. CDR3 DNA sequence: TGTGCCAGCAGCGTAGCTGGAACGAATGAGCAGTTCTTC. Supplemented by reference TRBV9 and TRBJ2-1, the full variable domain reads DSGVTQTPKHLITATGQRVTLRCSPRSGDLSVYWYQQSLDQGLQFLIQYYNGEERAKGNILERFSAQQFPDLHSELNLSSLELGDSALYFCASSVAGTNEQFFGPGTRLTVL.

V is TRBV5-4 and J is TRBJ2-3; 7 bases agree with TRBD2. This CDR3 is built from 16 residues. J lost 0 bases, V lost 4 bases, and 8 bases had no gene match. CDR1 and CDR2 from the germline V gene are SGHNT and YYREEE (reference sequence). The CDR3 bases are TGTGCCAGCAGCCTAATCCGGGACTATAGCACAGATACGCAGTATTTT. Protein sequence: CASSLIRDYSTDTQYF.

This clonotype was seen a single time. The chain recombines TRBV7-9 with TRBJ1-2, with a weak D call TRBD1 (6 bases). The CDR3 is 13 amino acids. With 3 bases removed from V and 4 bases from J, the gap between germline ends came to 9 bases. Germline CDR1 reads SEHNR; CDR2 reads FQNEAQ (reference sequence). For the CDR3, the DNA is TGTGCCAGCAGCTTTGGGACACTCTATGGCTACACCTTC. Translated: CASSFGTLYGYTF.

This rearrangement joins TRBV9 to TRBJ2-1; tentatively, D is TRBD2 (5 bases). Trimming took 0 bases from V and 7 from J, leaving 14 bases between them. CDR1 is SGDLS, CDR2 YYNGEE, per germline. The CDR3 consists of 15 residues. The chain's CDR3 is CASSVAFPGGNEQFF. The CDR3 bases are TGTGCCAGCAGCGTAGCTTTCCCAGGAGGAAATGAGCAGTTCTTC.

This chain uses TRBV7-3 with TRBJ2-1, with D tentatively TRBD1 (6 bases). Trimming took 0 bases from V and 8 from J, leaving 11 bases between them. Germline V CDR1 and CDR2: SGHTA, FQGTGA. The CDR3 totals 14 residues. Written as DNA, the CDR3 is TGTGCCAGCAGCTTAACGTTGGGGGCGGATGAGCAGTTCTTC. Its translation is CASSLTLGADEQFF.

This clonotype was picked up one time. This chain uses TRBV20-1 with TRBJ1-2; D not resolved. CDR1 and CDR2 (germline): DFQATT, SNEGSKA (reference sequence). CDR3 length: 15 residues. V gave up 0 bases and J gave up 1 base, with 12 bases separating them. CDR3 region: CSAREWTDYNYGYTF. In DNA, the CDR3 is TGCAGTGCTAGAGAGTGGACGGACTATAACTATGGCTACACCTTC.

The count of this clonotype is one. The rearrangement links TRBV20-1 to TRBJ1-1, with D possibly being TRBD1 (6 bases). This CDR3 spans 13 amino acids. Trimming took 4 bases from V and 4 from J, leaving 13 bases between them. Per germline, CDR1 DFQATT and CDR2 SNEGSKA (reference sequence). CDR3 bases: TGCAGTGCTACCCAGGGGATGGGCACTGAAGCTTTCTTT. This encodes CSATQGMGTEAFF.

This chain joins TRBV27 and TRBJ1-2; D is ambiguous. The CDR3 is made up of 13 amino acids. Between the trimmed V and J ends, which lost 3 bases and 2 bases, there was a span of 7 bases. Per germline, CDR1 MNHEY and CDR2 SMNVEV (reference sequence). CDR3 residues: CASSLTENYGYTF. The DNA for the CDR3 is TGTGCCAGCAGTTTGACTGAAAACTATGGCTACACCTTC.